These 30 T cell receptor beta chains originate from one sample sequenced in a study of cytomegalovirus exposure and HLA in healthy donors. PCR used 60 Vbeta primers and 13 Jbeta primers. Produced via immunoSEQ multiplex PCR; TCRdb's table is partial and in-frame only. The sample includes about 110,000 clones, over 80% seen only once; the top ten take about 0.25%. The sample was PBMCs. The receptors here all came from a middle-aged man in good health and CMV-seronegative.

The V call is TRBV12-5, the J call TRBJ2-5, with TRBD2 identical over 14 bases. Germline V gives CDR1 LGHNT, CDR2 FRNRAP. The length of the CDR3 is 15 residues. J lost 7 bases, V lost 3 bases, and 4 bases had no gene match. The CDR3 DNA reads TGTGCTAGTGGTTTTGGACTAGCGGGAGGAGGGACCCAGTACTTC. Translation: CASGFGLAGGGTQYF.

The rearrangement uses TRBV7-9 and TRBJ2-3; D is perhaps TRBD1 (6 bases). Germline V lookup: CDR1 SEHNR, CDR2 FQNEAQ (reference sequence). The V end lost 5 bases, the J end lost 1 base, and 13 bases lay between the germline ends. The CDR3 sequence is 15 residues long. The CDR3 DNA reads TGTGCCAGCAGCCCCGGGACAACCGGCACAGATACGCAGTATTTT. Its translation: CASSPGTTGTDTQYF.

The rearrangement links TRBV19 to TRBJ2-3; D unresolved. This CDR3 is built from 14 residues. CDR1 and CDR2 (germline): LNHDA, SQIVND (reference sequence). V was cut by 6 bases and J by 0 bases, with 10 bases left in between. The DNA for the CDR3 is TGTGCCAGTAGCACACAGAAAAGCACAGATACGCAGTATTTT. Protein: CASSTQKSTDTQYF.

The rearrangement links TRBV7-9 to TRBJ1-2, with D maybe TRBD1 (5 bases). CDR3 size: 15 residues. Germline V gene data show CDR1 as SEHNR and CDR2 as FQNEAQ (reference sequence). The V end was cut by 1 base, the J end by 1 base, with 10 bases between. CDR3 loop: CASSLVTVYNYGYTF. The CDR3 bases are TGTGCCAGCAGCTTAGTGACAGTGTATAACTATGGCTACACCTTC.

This clone was seen just once. The chain couples TRBV14 to TRBJ1-2; D is undetermined. Germline-derived CDR1 and CDR2 are SGHDN and FVKESK. This CDR3 spans 14 amino acids. V was cut by 3 bases and J by 1 base, with 9 bases left in between. Here the CDR3 DNA reads TGTGCCAGCAGCCAGGCAGGAATTAACTATGGCTACACCTTC. This sequence encodes CASSQAGINYGYTF.

This chain links TRBV7-9 with TRBJ2-1; TRBD2 agrees at 7 bases. V gave up 3 bases and J gave up 3 bases; unmatched junction bases: 5. The CDR3 length is 15 residues. CDR1 SEHNR and CDR2 FQNEAQ come from the germline V gene (reference sequence). For the CDR3, the DNA is TGTGCCAGCAGCTTCCAGCGCGGGGGCTACAATGAGCAGTTCTTC. Translation gives CASSFQRGGYNEQFF.

The rearrangement uses TRBV4-1 and TRBJ2-7; D unresolved. The CDR3 runs 14 residues. V was pared by 0 bases and J by 1 base, with 7 bases between. CDR1 MGHRA and CDR2 YSYEKL come from the germline V gene. The CDR3 DNA reads as TGCGCCAGCAGCCAAGAAGCCCCATCCTACGAGCAGTACTTC. Its protein is CASSQEAPSYEQYF.

The genes are TRBV6-4 and TRBJ1-5, with unresolved D. This CDR3 is built from 13 residues. Trimming shortened V by 8 bases and J by 5 bases, and 13 bases separated the two germline ends. CDR1 is MRHNA and CDR2 is SNTAGT in the germline V gene. The CDR3 DNA is TGTGCCAGCGGCCGATGGAGGTATCAGCCCCAGCATTTT. Amino acid sequence: CASGRWRYQPQHF.

The chain couples TRBV7-3 to TRBJ2-1; the match to TRBD2 covers 8 bases. V gave up 4 bases and J gave up 0 bases; unmatched junction bases: 17. Germline CDR1 reads SGHTA; CDR2 reads FQGTGA. The CDR3 is 20 residues long. The CDR3 reads CASSSRLGSERGYSYNEQFF. The CDR3, as DNA: TGTGCCAGCAGCTCGCGACTTGGGTCGGAGCGGGGGTACTCCTACAATGAGCAGTTCTTC.

This chain joins TRBV29-1 and TRBJ1-2; D ambiguous. The germline V gene encodes CDR1 SQVTM and CDR2 ANQGSEA. V was trimmed by 0 bases and J by 2 bases, leaving 10 bases between them. The CDR3 extends over 14 amino acids. The CDR3 reads CSVEDERGNYGYTF. As DNA, the CDR3 is TGCAGCGTTGAAGATGAGAGAGGGAACTATGGCTACACCTTC.

The rearrangement joins TRBV10-3 to TRBJ2-5, with 13 bases matching TRBD2. From germline, CDR1 is ENHRY and CDR2 SYGVKD. The CDR3 has 18 amino acids. J lost 1 base, V lost 6 bases, and 11 bases had no gene match. The CDR3: CAISRELAGGPIQETQYF. As DNA, the CDR3 is TGTGCCATCAGCCGAGAACTAGCGGGAGGGCCCATCCAAGAGACCCAGTACTTC.

This chain connects TRBV5-1 to TRBJ2-5; 9 bases agree with TRBD2. TRBJ2-7 matches the DNA end more closely, so the J call is doubtful. This CDR3 is built from 16 residues. Germline V gene data show CDR1 as SGHRS and CDR2 as YFSETQ. Here the CDR3 DNA reads TGCGCCAGCAGCCCGGAAGCGGGGGGAACCATCTACGAGCAGTACTTC. It is translated as CASSPEAGGTIYEQYF.

This clone was detected only a few times. V and J are TRBV6-5 and TRBJ2-7, with TRBD2 identical over 8 bases. The V gene end was trimmed by 6 bases and the J gene end by 0 bases; junction bases not matched to a gene: 7. This CDR3 has 15 residues. Germline CDR1 is MNHEY and CDR2 is SVGAGI. The CDR3, as DNA: TGTGCCAGCAGAGACAATAGCGGGGTCTCCTACGAGCAGTACTTC. Translation: CASRDNSGVSYEQYF.

The V call is TRBV5-4, the J call TRBJ2-2; TRBD2 is a possible D gene (5 bases). This CDR3 is 15 amino acids long. Deletions cut 0 bases from V and 5 bases from J, with 11 bases between. Germline assignment: CDR1 SGHNT and CDR2 YYREEE (reference sequence). CDR3: CASSLDFRDTGELFF. The CDR3 DNA follows: TGTGCCAGCAGCTTGGACTTTCGGGATACCGGGGAGCTGTTTTTT.

V usage is TRBV7-3 and J usage is TRBJ2-3, with 9 bases that match TRBD2. Per germline, CDR1 SGHTA and CDR2 FQGTGA. The CDR3 has 16 residues. The ends lost 5 bases at V and 0 bases at J; junction bases unmatched: 6. CDR3 protein: CASSRGLATSTDTQYF. In nucleotides, the CDR3 is TGTGCCAGCAGCCGCGGACTAGCGACTAGCACAGATACGCAGTATTTT.

The rearrangement uses TRBV7-2 and TRBJ2-2; maybe TRBD1 (6 bases). The length of the CDR3 is 14 residues. V was trimmed by 1 base and J by 5 bases, leaving 8 bases between them. Germline CDR1 is SGHTA and CDR2 is FQGNSA. The CDR3 sequence: CASSLGRGTGELFF. The CDR3, as DNA: TGTGCCAGCAGCTTAGGCAGGGGTACCGGGGAGCTGTTTTTT.

The chain combines TRBV5-4 with TRBJ2-1; 11 bases are a match to TRBD2. The V gene end was trimmed by 1 base and the J gene end by 8 bases; junction bases not matched to a gene: 8. This CDR3 region has 16 residues. Germline V lookup: CDR1 SGHNT, CDR2 YYREEE (reference sequence). CDR3 amino acids: CASSLLETSGKDEQFF. Written as DNA, the CDR3 is TGTGCCAGCAGCTTGTTAGAGACTAGCGGGAAGGATGAGCAGTTCTTC.

The chain links TRBV4-1 to TRBJ1-1, with D hard to call. The CDR3 totals 14 residues. Germline V gives CDR1 MGHRA, CDR2 YSYEKL. Trimming removed 3 bases from V and 3 bases from J, with 11 bases in between. The CDR3 DNA sequence: TGCGCCAGCAGCCAGGCTCCCGGGGACACTGAAGCTTTCTTT. It translates to CASSQAPGDTEAFF.

This clone was observed once. The chain is built from TRBV7-2 and TRBJ1-1; no clear D gene. V lost 6 bases, J lost 1 base, and 9 bases lay in between. The CDR3 loop spans 13 amino acids. Germline V gene data show CDR1 as SGHTA and CDR2 as FQGNSA. The CDR3 loop is CASRSGRNTEAFF. CDR3 nucleotide sequence: TGTGCCAGCAGGTCGGGGAGGAACACTGAAGCTTTCTTT. Looking up the rest from reference TRBV7-2 and TRBJ1-1 gives the full variable domain: GAGVSQSPSNKVTEKGKDVELRCDPISGHTALYWYRQSLGQGLEFLIYFQGNSAPDKSGLPSDRFSAERTGGSVSTLTIQRTQQEDSAVYLCASRSGRNTEAFFGQGTRLTVV.

V and J are TRBV6-4 and TRBJ2-1, with TRBD2 matching 7 bases. V was pared by 5 bases and J by 1 base, with 5 bases of the junction left unmatched. There are 15 residues in the CDR3. The germline V gene has CDR1 MRHNA and CDR2 SNTAGT. CDR3 sequence: CASSRLAESYNEQFF. CDR3 sequence (DNA): TGTGCCAGCAGTAGGCTAGCGGAATCCTACAATGAGCAGTTCTTC.

The chain recombines TRBV5-4 with TRBJ2-5, with 10 bases fitting TRBD1. The last part of the DNA fits TRBJ2-7 better; the J call may be wrong. From germline, CDR1 is SGHNT and CDR2 YYREEE (reference sequence). The CDR3 consists of 15 residues. CDR3 protein: CASSLVGQGSHEQYF. DNA of the CDR3: TGTGCCAGCAGCTTGGTGGGACAGGGGTCCCACGAGCAGTACTTC.

V gene TRBV29-1 combines with J gene TRBJ2-4; D may be TRBD1 (5 bases). With 1 base removed from V and 0 bases from J, the gap between germline ends came to 13 bases. This CDR3 spans 16 amino acids. Germline V gene data show CDR1 as SQVTM and CDR2 as ANQGSEA. The CDR3 region is CSVEGLRETAKNIQYF. The CDR3 nucleotides are TGCAGCGTTGAAGGGCTCAGGGAAACAGCCAAAAACATTCAGTACTTC.

About this clone itself: The junction departs from the called germline gene at one end, perhaps through a read error. The chain combines TRBV5-4 with TRBJ2-2; 9 bases agree with TRBD2. Germline V CDR1 and CDR2: SGHNT, YYREEE (reference sequence). The CDR3 extends over 15 amino acids. The CDR3 nucleotides are TGTCCCAGCAGCGAGGCGGGAGGGTTCACCGGGGAGCTGTTTTTT. It translates to CPSSEAGGFTGELFF.

The rearrangement joins TRBV4-3 to TRBJ2-7, with 8 positions matching TRBD1. The J segment lost 6 bases and the V segment lost 1 base, leaving 2 bases of the junction unmatched. Germline V gives CDR1 LGHNA, CDR2 YSLEER. The CDR3 totals 13 residues. DNA of the CDR3: TGCGCCAGCAGCCAAGGGACAGGGCTCGAGCAGTACTTC. Translation: CASSQGTGLEQYF.

The chain recombines TRBV6-1 with TRBJ1-2; D call uncertain. In germline, CDR1 is MNHNS, CDR2 SASEGT. The CDR3 has 11 residues. The V end lost 2 bases, the J end lost 7 bases, and 5 bases lay between the germline ends. In nucleotides, the CDR3 is TGTGCCAGCAGTGAAATGCGTGGCTACACCTTC. Translated: CASSEMRGYTF.

This chain joins TRBV19 and TRBJ1-1, with 7 bases lining up with TRBD1. J gave up 2 bases and V 2 bases, and 8 bases lay outside the gene matches. The CDR3 loop spans 16 amino acids. Germline assignment: CDR1 LNHDA and CDR2 SQIVND (reference sequence). The CDR3 region is CASSIRQGKRNTEAFF. The DNA for the CDR3 is TGTGCCAGTAGTATACGACAGGGTAAACGAAACACTGAAGCTTTCTTT.

The sample holds a few counts of this clone. V gene TRBV28 combines with J gene TRBJ1-5, with D perhaps TRBD1 (6 bases). Per the germline V gene, CDR1 is MDHEN and CDR2 is SYDVKM. The CDR3 contains 15 residues. The germline V and J ends were trimmed by 6 bases and 0 bases, with 12 bases remaining between them. In DNA, the CDR3 is TGTGCCAGCAGGCCGGGACAATATAGCAATCAGCCCCAGCATTTT. It is translated as CASRPGQYSNQPQHF.

The V gene is TRBV6-5, the J gene TRBJ1-4; tentative D call: TRBD1 (5 bases). CDR3 length: 14 residues. Between the trimmed V and J ends, which lost 5 bases and 5 bases, there was a span of 12 bases. In germline, CDR1 is MNHEY, CDR2 SVGAGI. The CDR3 is CASSVGQDNEKLFF. The CDR3 coding sequence is TGTGCCAGCAGTGTGGGGCAAGACAATGAAAAACTGTTTTTT.

The V and J genes are TRBV7-2 and TRBJ1-1, with 9 bases identical to TRBD1. This CDR3 has 15 residues. Per the germline V gene, CDR1 is SGHTA and CDR2 is FQGNSA. Germline trimming cut 2 bases from V and 7 bases from J; bases unmatched to any gene: 8. The CDR3 DNA follows: TGTGCCAGCAGCTTAACTACCGGGACAGGGCGTGAAGCTTTCTTT. Translated: CASSLTTGTGREAFF.

V and J are TRBV5-4 and TRBJ2-7; 9 bases agree with TRBD2. Germline-derived CDR1 and CDR2 are SGHNT and YYREEE (reference sequence). Germline trimming cut 2 bases from V and 1 base from J; bases unmatched to any gene: 7. CDR3 size: 16 residues. The CDR3 region is CASSFFLTSGSYEQYF. Written as DNA, the CDR3 is TGTGCCAGCAGCTTTTTTTTGACTAGCGGTTCCTACGAGCAGTACTTC.